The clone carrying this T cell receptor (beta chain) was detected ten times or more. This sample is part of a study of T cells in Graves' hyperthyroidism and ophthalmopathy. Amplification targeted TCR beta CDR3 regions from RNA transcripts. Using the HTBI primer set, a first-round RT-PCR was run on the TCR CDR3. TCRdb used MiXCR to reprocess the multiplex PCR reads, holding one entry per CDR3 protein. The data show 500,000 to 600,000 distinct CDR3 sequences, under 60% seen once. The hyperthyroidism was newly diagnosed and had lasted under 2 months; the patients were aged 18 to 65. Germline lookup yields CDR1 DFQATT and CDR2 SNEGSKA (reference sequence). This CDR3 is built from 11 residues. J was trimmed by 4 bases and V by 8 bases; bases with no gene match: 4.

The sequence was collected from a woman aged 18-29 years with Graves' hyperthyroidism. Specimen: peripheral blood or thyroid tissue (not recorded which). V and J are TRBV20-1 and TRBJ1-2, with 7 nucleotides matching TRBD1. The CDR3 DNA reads TGCAGTTCTGACAGGGTCTATGGCTACACCTTC. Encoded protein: CSSDRVYGYTF.